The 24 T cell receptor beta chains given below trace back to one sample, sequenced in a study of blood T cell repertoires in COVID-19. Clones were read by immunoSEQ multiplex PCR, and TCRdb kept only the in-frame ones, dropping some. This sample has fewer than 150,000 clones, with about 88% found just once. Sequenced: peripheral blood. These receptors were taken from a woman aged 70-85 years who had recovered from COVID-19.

DNA of the CDR3: TGCAGCTTTGTTCCCTCTCCGGGACAGGGGTTCACAGATACGCAGTATTTT. Translating gives CSFVPSPGQGFTDTQYF. This sequence joins TRBV29-1 and TRBJ2-3; 10 bases are shared with TRBD1. V shed 8 bases and J 2 bases; nucleotides not matched to a gene: 16. The CDR3 extends over 17 amino acids. CDR1 is SQVTM, CDR2 ANQGSEA, per germline.

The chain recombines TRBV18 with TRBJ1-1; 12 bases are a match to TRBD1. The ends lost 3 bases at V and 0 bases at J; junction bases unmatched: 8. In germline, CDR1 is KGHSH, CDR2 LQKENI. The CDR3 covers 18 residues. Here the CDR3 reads CASSPRDRGLLMNTEAFF. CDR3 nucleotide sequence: TGTGCCAGCTCACCTCGGGACAGGGGGCTTCTCATGAACACTGAAGCTTTCTTT.

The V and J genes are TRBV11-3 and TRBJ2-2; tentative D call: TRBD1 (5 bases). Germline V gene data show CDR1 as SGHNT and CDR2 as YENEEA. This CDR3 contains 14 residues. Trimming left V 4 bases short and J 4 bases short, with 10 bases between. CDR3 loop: CASSYRQTTGELFF. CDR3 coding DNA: TGTGCCAGCAGCTATAGACAGACCACCGGGGAGCTGTTTTTT.

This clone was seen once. CDR3 amino acids: CASSYPTKGEDTQYF. Here the CDR3 DNA reads TGTGCCAGCAGTTACCCCACAAAAGGGGAAGATACGCAGTATTTT. The rearrangement uses TRBV6-2 or TRBV6-3 and TRBJ2-3; perhaps TRBD1 as D (5 bases). There are 15 residues in the CDR3. Germline CDR1 and CDR2: MNHEY and SVGEGT. V shed 2 bases and J shed 5 bases, with 14 bases lying between them.

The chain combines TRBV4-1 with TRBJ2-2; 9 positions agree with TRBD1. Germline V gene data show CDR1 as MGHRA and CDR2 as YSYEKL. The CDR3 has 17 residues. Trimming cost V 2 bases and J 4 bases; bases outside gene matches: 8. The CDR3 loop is CASSQLPTGGFTGELFF. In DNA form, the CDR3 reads TGCGCCAGCAGCCAATTGCCGACAGGGGGTTTCACCGGGGAGCTGTTTTTT.

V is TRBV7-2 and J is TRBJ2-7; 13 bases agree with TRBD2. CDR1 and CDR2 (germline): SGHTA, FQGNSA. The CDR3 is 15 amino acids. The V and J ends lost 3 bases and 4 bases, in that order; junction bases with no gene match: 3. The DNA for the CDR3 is TGTGCCAGCAGCTTTACTAGCGGGAGGGCATACGAGCAGTACTTC. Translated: CASSFTSGRAYEQYF.

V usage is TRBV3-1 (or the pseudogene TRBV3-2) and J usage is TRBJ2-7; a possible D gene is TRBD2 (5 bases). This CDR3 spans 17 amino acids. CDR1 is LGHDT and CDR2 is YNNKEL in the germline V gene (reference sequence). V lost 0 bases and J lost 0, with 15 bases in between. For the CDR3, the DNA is TGTGCCAGCAGCCAAGAAAGAGTCGATGGGAGCTCCTACGAGCAGTACTTC. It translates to CASSQERVDGSSYEQYF.

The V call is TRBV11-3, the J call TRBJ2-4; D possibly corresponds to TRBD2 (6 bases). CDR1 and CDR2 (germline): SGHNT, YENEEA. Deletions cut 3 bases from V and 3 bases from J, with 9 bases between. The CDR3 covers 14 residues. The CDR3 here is CASSFGGDKNIQYF. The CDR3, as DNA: TGTGCCAGCAGCTTCGGAGGGGACAAAAACATTCAGTACTTC. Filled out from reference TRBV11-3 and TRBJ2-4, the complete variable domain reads EAGVVQSPRYKIIEKKQPVAFWCNPISGHNTLYWYLQNLGQGPELLIRYENEEAVDDSQLPKDRFSAERLKGVDSTLKIQPAELGDSAVYLCASSFGGDKNIQYFGAGTRLSVL.

The DNA of the CDR3 is TGTGCCAGCAGCAGGGGGGGACAGGGGGAGACCCAGTACTTC. This encodes CASSRGGQGETQYF. This rearrangement joins TRBV11-2 to TRBJ2-5, with TRBD1 matching over 10 bases. After removal of 5 bases from V and 5 bases from J, the junction contained 5 bases not matched to a gene. Germline assignment: CDR1 SGHAT and CDR2 FQNNGV. This CDR3 comprises 14 residues.

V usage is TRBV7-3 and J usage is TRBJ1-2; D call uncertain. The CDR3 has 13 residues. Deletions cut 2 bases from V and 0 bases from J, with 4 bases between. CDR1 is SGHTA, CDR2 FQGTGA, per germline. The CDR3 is CASSLVANYGYTF. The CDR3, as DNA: TGTGCCAGCAGCTTAGTAGCTAACTATGGCTACACCTTC.

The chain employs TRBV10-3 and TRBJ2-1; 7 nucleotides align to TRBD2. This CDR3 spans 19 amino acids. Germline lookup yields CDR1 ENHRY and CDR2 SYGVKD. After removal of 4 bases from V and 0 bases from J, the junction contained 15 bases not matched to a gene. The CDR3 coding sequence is TGTGCCATCAGTGGAGGGAGGATCCGACTAGCCCGCTCCTACAATGAGCAGTTCTTC. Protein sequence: CAISGGRIRLARSYNEQFF.

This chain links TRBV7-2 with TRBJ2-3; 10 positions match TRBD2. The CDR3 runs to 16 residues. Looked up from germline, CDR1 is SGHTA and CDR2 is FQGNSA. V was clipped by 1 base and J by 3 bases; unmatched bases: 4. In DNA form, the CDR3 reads TGTGCCAGCAGCTTAGGCCTAGCGGGAGAGACAGATACGCAGTATTTT. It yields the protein CASSLGLAGETDTQYF.

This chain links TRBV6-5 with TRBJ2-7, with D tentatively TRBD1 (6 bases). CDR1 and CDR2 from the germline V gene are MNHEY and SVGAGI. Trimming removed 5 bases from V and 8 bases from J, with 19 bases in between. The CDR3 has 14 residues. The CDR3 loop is CASSPPDRPSKQYF. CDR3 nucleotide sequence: TGTGCCAGCAGTCCCCCCGACAGGCCCTCTAAGCAGTACTTC.

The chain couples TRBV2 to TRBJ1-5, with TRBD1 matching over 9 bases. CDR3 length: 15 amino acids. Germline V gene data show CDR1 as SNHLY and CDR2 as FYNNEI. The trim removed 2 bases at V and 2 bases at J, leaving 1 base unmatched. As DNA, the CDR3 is TGTGCCAGCAGTGAATGGACAGGGGGCAATCAGCCCCAGCATTTT. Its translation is CASSEWTGGNQPQHF.

In nucleotides, the CDR3 is TGTGCCAGTAGTATCTATCCGGGGGGGCCGAACGGGGAGCTGTTTTTT. It yields the protein CASSIYPGGPNGELFF. This sequence joins TRBV19 and TRBJ2-2; 8 bases agree with TRBD2. CDR3 length equals 16 residues. Germline trimming cut 3 bases from V and 7 bases from J; bases unmatched to any gene: 10. Germline values: CDR1 LNHDA, CDR2 SQIVND (reference sequence).

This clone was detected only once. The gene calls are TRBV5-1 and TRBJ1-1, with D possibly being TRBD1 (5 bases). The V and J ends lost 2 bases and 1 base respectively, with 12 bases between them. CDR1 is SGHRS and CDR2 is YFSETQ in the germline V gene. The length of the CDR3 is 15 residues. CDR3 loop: CASSLVVGQNTEAFF. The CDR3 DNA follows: TGCGCCAGCAGCTTAGTTGTGGGGCAGAACACTGAAGCTTTCTTT.

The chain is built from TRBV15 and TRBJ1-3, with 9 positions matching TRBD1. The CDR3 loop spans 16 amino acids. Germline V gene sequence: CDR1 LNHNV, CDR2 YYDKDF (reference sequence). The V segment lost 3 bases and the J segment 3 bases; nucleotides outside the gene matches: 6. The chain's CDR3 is CATSSYRDRVGNTIYF. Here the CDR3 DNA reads TGTGCCACCAGCAGCTACCGGGACAGGGTTGGAAACACCATATATTTT.

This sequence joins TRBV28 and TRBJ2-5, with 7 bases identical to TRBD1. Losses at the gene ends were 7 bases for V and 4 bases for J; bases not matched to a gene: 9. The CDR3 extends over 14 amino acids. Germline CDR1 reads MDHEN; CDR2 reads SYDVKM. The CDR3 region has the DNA TGTGCCAGCACCGTCGGGGACAGTTCAGAGACCCAGTACTTC. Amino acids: CASTVGDSSETQYF.

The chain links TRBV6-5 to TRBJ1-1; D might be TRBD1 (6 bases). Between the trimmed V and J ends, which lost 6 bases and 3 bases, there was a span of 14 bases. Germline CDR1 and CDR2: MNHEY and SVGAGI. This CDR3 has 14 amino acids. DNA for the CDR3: TGTGCCAGCAGACAGGGCATGGTTGACACTGAAGCTTTCTTT. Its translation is CASRQGMVDTEAFF.

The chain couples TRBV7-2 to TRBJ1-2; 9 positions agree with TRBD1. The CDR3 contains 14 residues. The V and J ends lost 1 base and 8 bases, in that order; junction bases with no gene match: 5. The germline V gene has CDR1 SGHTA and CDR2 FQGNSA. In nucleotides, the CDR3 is TGTGCCAGCAGCTTAGGACAGGGGGGAGAGGGCTACACCTTC. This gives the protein CASSLGQGGEGYTF.

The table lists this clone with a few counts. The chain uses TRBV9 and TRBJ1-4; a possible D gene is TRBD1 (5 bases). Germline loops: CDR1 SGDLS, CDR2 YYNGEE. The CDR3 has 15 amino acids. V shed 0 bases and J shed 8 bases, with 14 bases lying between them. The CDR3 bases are TGTGCCAGCAGCGTAGGGGCCGTGCGGGGCGAAAAACTGTTTTTT. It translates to CASSVGAVRGEKLFF.

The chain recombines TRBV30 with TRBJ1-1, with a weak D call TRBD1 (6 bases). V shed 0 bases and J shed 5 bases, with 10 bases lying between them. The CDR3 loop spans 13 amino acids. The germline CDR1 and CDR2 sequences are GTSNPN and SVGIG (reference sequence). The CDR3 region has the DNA TGTGCCTGGAGTGTAGGGGGTCGGACTGAAGCTTTCTTT. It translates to CAWSVGGRTEAFF.

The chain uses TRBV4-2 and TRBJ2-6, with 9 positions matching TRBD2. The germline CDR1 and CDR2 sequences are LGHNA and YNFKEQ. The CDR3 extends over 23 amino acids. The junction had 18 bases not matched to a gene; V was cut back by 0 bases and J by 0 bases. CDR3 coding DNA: TGTGCCAGCAGCCAAGAGCGGAGAGCGGGGGGTTTCCTAGCAACCTCTGGGGCCAACGTCCTGACTTTC. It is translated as CASSQERRAGGFLATSGANVLTF.

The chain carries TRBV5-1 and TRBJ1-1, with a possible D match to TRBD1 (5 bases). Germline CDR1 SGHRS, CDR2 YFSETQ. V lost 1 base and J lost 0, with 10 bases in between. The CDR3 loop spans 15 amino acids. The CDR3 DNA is TGCGCCAGCAGCTTGCTCGCGGGACTGAACACTGAAGCTTTCTTT. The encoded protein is CASSLLAGLNTEAFF.